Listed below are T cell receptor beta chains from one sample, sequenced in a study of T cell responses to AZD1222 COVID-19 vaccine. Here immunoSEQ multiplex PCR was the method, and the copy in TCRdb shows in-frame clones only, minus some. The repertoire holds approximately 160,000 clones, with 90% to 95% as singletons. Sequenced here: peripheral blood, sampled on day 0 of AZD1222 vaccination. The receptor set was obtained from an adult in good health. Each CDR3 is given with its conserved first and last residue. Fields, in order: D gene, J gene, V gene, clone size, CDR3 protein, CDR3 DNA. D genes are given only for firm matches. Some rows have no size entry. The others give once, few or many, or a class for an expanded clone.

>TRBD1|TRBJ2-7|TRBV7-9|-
CASSPMGQLTASSYEQYF
TGTGCCAGCAGTCCGATGGGACAGCTTACAGCCAGCTCCTACGAGCAGTACTTC
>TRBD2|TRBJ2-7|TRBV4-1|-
CASSQPGTSSAYEQYF
TGCGCCAGCAGCCAACCGGGGACTAGTTCGGCGTACGAGCAGTACTTC
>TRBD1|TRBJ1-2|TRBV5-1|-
CASSLNADRGTGNTF
TGCGCCAGCAGCTTGAATGCGGACAGGGGGACGGGAAACACCTTC
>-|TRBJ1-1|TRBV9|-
CASSVGHRMNEAFF
TGTGCCAGCAGCGTAGGGCACAGGATGAATGAAGCTTTCTTT
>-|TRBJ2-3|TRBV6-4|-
CASSDQQGDTQYF
TGTGCCAGCAGTGACCAACAGGGCGACACGCAGTATTTT
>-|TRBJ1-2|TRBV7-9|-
CASSLVSDGYTF
TGTGCCAGCAGCTTAGTTTCTGATGGCTACACCTTC
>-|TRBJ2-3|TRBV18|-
CASSRRTDSTDTQYF
TGTGCCAGCTCACGCCGGACAGACTCCACAGATACGCAGTATTTT
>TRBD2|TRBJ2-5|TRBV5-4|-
CASSLTGGVGETQYF
TGTGCCAGCAGCTTAACGGGGGGGGTAGGTGAGACCCAGTACTTC
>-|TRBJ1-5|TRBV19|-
CASSYLQGRQPQHF
TGTGCCAGTAGTTATCTACAGGGCCGGCAGCCCCAGCATTTT
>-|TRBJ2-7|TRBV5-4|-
CASSLGRGEHYEQYF
TGTGCCAGCAGCTTGGGACGGGGAGAGCACTACGAGCAGTACTTC
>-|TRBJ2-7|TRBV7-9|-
CASSPVGPSPSYEQYF
TGTGCCAGCAGCCCGGTGGGGCCGTCACCCTCCTACGAGCAGTACTTC
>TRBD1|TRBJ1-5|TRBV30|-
CAWSDDRGGSNQPQHF
TGTGCCTGGAGTGACGACAGGGGGGGAAGCAATCAGCCCCAGCATTTT
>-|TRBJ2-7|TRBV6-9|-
CASSYLGHSRDEGQYF
TGTGCCAGCAGTTATCTGGGACATTCAAGGGATGAGGGGCAGTACTTC
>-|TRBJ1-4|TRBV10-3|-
CAIRGHRANEKLFF
TGTGCCATCCGGGGGCACAGGGCTAATGAAAAACTGTTTTTT
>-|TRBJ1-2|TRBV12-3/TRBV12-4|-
CASSRHGAVVLTF
TGTGCCAGCAGTAGGCACGGGGCGGTCGTCCTTACCTTC
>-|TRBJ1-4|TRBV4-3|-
CASSLIGRGDPNEKLFF
TGCGCCAGCAGCCTCATCGGTAGGGGGGACCCTAATGAAAAACTGTTTTTT
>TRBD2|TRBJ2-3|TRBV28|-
CASSSASGVSGNTQYF
TGTGCCAGCAGTTCGGCTAGCGGGGTATCAGGGAATACGCAGTATTTT
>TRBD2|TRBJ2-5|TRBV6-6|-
CASLRGGYQETQYF
TGTGCCAGCTTACGGGGGGGGTACCAAGAGACCCAGTACTTC
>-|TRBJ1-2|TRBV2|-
CASSGTVNYGYTF
TGTGCCAGCAGTGGTACGGTGAACTATGGCTACACCTTC
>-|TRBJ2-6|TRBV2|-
CASTAGANVLTF
TGTGCCAGCACAGCTGGGGCCAACGTCCTGACTTTC
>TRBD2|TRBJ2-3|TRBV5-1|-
CASSLAGGRGDTQYF
TGCGCCAGCAGCCTAGCGGGGGGCCGGGGGGATACGCAGTATTTT
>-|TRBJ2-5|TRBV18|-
CASSPPGGETQYF
TGTGCCAGCTCACCACCAGGGGGGGAGACCCAGTACTTC
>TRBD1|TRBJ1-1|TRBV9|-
CASSAAGTGIKFSEAFF
TGTGCCAGCAGCGCAGCCGGGACAGGGATCAAGTTTAGTGAAGCTTTCTTT
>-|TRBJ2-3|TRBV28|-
CASSLDTQYF
TGTGCCAGCAGTCTTGATACGCAGTATTTT
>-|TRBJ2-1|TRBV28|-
CASSLEGLYFF
TGTGCCAGCAGTTTAGAGGGACTCTACTTCTTC
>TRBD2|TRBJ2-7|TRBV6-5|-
CASSYSSGGSYEQYF
TGTGCCAGCAGTTACAGTAGCGGGGGTTCCTACGAGCAGTACTTC
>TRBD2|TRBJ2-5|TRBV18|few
CASSPSGGAGSTQYF
TGTGCCAGCTCCCCTAGCGGGGGGGCAGGTTCGACCCAGTACTTC
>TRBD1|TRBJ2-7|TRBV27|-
CASSSTGTGDHEQYF
TGTGCCAGCAGTTCGACCGGGACAGGGGACCACGAGCAGTACTTC
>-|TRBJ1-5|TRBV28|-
CASSYGPQLHQPQHF
TGTGCCAGCAGCTACGGGCCTCAGCTCCATCAGCCCCAGCATTTT
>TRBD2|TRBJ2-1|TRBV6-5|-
CASASGGAGGNEQFF
TGTGCCAGCGCTAGCGGGGGGGCCGGGGGCAATGAGCAGTTCTTC
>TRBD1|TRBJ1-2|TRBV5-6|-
CASSLGRTGPYGYTF
TGTGCCAGCAGCTTGGGTAGGACAGGGCCCTATGGCTACACCTTC
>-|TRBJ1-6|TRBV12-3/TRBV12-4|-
CASSLRGSSLHF
TGTGCCAGCAGTTTAAGGGGGAGTTCCCTCCACTTT
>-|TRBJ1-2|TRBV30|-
CAWTAILGYYGYTF
TGTGCCTGGACAGCGATCCTCGGGTACTATGGCTACACCTTC
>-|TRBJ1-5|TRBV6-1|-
CASSENRISNQPQHF
TGTGCCAGCAGTGAAAACAGAATTAGCAATCAGCCCCAGCATTTT
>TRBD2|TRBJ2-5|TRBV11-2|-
CASSLGERGAPRAQYF
TGTGCCAGCAGCTTGGGAGAGCGGGGGGCCCCGAGGGCCCAGTACTTC
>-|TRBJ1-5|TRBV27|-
CASSALPSGNQPQHF
TGTGCCAGCAGTGCCCTCCCCAGCGGCAATCAGCCCCAGCATTTT
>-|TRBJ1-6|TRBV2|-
CASKENSPLHF
TGTGCCAGCAAAGAGAATTCACCCCTCCACTTT
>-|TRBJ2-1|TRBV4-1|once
CASSQALHDRNEQFF
TGCGCCAGCAGCCAAGCACTCCATGATAGGAATGAGCAGTTCTTC
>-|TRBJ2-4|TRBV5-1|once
CASSLGMYGGSKNIQYF
TGCGCCAGCAGCTTGGGTATGTATGGGGGGTCAAAAAACATTCAGTACTTC
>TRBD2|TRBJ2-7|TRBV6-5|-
CASSPRTSPRYEQYF
TGTGCCAGCAGTCCTCGGACTAGCCCTAGGTACGAGCAGTACTTC
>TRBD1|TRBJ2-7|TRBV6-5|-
CASTKTTGGEQYF
TGTGCCAGCACCAAAACTACAGGGGGCGAGCAGTACTTC
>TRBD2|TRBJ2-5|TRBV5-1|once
CASSLGVAGGTETQYF
TGCGCCAGCAGCTTGGGTGTAGCGGGGGGTACAGAGACCCAGTACTTC
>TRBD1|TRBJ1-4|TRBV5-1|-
CASRRTGGRRTNEKLFF
TGCGCCAGCCGACGGACAGGGGGCAGGAGGACTAATGAAAAACTGTTTTTT
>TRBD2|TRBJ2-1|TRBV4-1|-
CASSQDPLAGTYNEQFF
TGCGCCAGCAGCCAAGACCCGCTAGCGGGGACATACAATGAGCAGTTCTTC
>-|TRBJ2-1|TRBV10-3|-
CAINQGNNEQFF
TGTGCCATCAACCAGGGAAACAATGAGCAGTTCTTC
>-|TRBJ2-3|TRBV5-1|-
CASSLRQLLTDTQYF
TGCGCCAGCAGCTTGCGACAGCTCCTCACAGATACGCAGTATTTT
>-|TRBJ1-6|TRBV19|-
CASSIKEGPSLHYNSPLHF
TGTGCCAGTAGTATAAAGGAGGGGCCTTCCCTTCACTATAATTCACCCCTCCACTTT
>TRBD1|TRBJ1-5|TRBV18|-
CASSPNTGGSDQPQHF
TGTGCCAGCTCACCGAATACAGGGGGTAGTGATCAGCCCCAGCATTTT
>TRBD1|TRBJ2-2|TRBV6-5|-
CASSLRQGHGELFF
TGTGCCAGCAGCTTACGACAGGGCCACGGGGAGCTGTTTTTT
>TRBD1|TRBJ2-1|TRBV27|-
CASSSGQGYNEQFF
TGTGCCAGCAGTTCGGGACAGGGATACAATGAGCAGTTCTTC
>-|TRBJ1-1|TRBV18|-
CASSPSGTNTEAFF
TGTGCCAGCTCACCATCGGGGACGAACACTGAAGCTTTCTTT
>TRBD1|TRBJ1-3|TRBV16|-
CASSHTATGSGNTIYF
TGTGCCAGCAGCCACACGGCGACAGGGTCTGGAAACACCATATATTTT
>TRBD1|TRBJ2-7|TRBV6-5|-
CASSYDFDRAYEQYF
TGTGCCAGCAGTTACGATTTCGACAGGGCTTACGAGCAGTACTTC
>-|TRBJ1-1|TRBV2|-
CASRWNTNTEAFF
TGTGCCAGCAGATGGAACACTAACACTGAAGCTTTCTTT
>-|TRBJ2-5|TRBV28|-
CASSPRGAQYF
TGTGCCAGCTCCCCTCGAGGGGCCCAGTACTTC
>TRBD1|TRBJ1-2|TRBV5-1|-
CASATGDAELYTF
TGCGCCAGCGCTACAGGGGATGCCGAACTCTACACCTTC
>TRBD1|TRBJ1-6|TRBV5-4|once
CATAAIDRVDSPLHF
TGTGCCACCGCCGCTATAGACAGGGTAGATTCACCCCTCCACTTT